The 11 T cell receptor beta chains below come from one sample, sequenced in a study of shared clonotypes between healthy human individuals. The method was immunoSEQ multiplex PCR; TCRdb's version includes in-frame clones alone and lacks a portion of them. The sample records approximately 530,000 clones, 90% to 96% being singletons. Specimen: naive CD4+ T cells sorted from blood. The subset was: CD45RA+ positively selected. The receptor set was obtained from a woman aged 25 to 39 in good health.

V usage is TRBV6-4 and J usage is TRBJ2-1, with 10 bases lining up with TRBD1. Germline lookup yields CDR1 MRHNA and CDR2 SNTAGT. The CDR3 spans 16 residues. After removal of 4 bases from V and 4 bases from J, the junction contained 7 bases not matched to a gene. The CDR3 DNA follows: TGTGCCAGCAGTGCCTGGACAGGGGGGAATTACAATGAGCAGTTCTTC. Translated, it gives CASSAWTGGNYNEQFF.

The rearrangement joins TRBV28 to TRBJ1-5; TRBD1 might be the D (5 bases). This CDR3 has 17 residues. CDR1 and CDR2 from the germline V gene are MDHEN and SYDVKM. The V and J ends lost 2 bases and 0 bases respectively, with 14 bases between them. In DNA form, the CDR3 reads TGTGCCAGCAGTTTAAACAGGATCCCCCATAGCAATCAGCCCCAGCATTTT. Protein: CASSLNRIPHSNQPQHF.

The chain has TRBV27 and TRBJ2-4; TRBD1 matches at 7 bases. V gave up 5 bases and J gave up 1 base; unmatched junction bases: 11. The V gene's germline CDR1 is MNHEY and CDR2 SMNVEV (reference sequence). CDR3 size: 17 residues. CDR3 in amino acids: CASSALTGKGAKNIQYF. For the CDR3, the DNA is TGTGCCAGCAGTGCGCTGACAGGGAAGGGGGCCAAAAACATTCAGTACTTC.

The CDR3 loop is CASSDVLGTEAFF. CDR3 DNA: TGTGCCAGCAGTGATGTCCTGGGAACTGAAGCTTTCTTT. This chain links TRBV2 with TRBJ1-1, with D unresolved. V lost 3 bases to trimming and J lost 5 bases, with 10 bases between them. The CDR3 is made up of 13 amino acids. In germline, CDR1 is SNHLY, CDR2 FYNNEI.

The gene calls are TRBV7-8 and TRBJ2-5; 7 nucleotides agree with TRBD1. After removal of 8 bases from V and 5 bases from J, the junction contained 17 bases not matched to a gene. Per the germline V gene, CDR1 is SGHVS and CDR2 is FQNEAQ. This CDR3 is 16 amino acids long. As DNA, the CDR3 is TGTGCCAGCGATGGGCGAGGGGGCTCGGGGCGGGAGACCCAGTACTTC. Encoded protein: CASDGRGGSGRETQYF.

The J gene is TRBJ1-3, the V gene TRBV28; D ambiguous. Germline CDR1 and CDR2: MDHEN and SYDVKM. The CDR3 has 15 amino acids. V was trimmed by 2 bases and J by 3 bases, leaving 11 bases between them. The CDR3 loop reads CASSLPQLRGNTIYF. The CDR3 nucleotides read TGTGCCAGCAGTTTACCCCAACTACGTGGAAACACCATATATTTT.

Comment on this clone: This sample also contains other DNA sequences that code for the same CDR3. The chain carries TRBV28 and TRBJ1-1, with D unclear. V lost 4 bases and J 0 bases, leaving 3 bases between the germline ends. The CDR3 is 12 residues long. CDR1 is MDHEN, CDR2 SYDVKM, per germline. The CDR3 DNA is TGTGCCAGCAGTTCTGTGAACACTGAAGCTTTCTTT. Residues: CASSSVNTEAFF.

J is TRBJ2-2 and V is TRBV6-5, with D possibly being TRBD1 or TRBD2 (5 bases each). The germline V gene has CDR1 MNHEY and CDR2 SVGAGI. V lost 11 bases and J lost 6, with 16 bases in between. CDR3 length: 13 residues. Here the CDR3 DNA reads TGTGCCGCCCGGTCACCGGGGCCCGGGGAGCTGTTTTTT. Translating gives CAARSPGPGELFF.

In nucleotides, the CDR3 is TGTGCCAGTGTCTACTCCCTCACACTGAACACCGGGGAGCTGTTTTTT. Protein product: CASVYSLTLNTGELFF. The genes are TRBV19 and TRBJ2-2, with D unclear. V was clipped by 8 bases and J by 1 base, with 17 bases between them. The CDR3 spans 16 residues. The V gene's germline CDR1 is LNHDA and CDR2 SQIVND (reference sequence).

This sequence joins TRBV11-2 and TRBJ2-7; 7 bases line up with TRBD1. In germline, CDR1 is SGHAT, CDR2 FQNNGV. The CDR3 is 15 residues long. With V trimmed by 1 base and J by 0 bases, 3 bases remained unmatched. As DNA, the CDR3 is TGTGCCAGCAGCTTAGTACAGGGGAGCTCCTACGAGCAGTACTTC. As protein: CASSLVQGSSYEQYF.

The V call is TRBV6-5, the J call TRBJ2-7; D might be TRBD2 (6 bases). From germline, CDR1 is MNHEY and CDR2 SVGAGI. The CDR3 spans 14 residues. Trimming left V 9 bases short and J 5 bases short, with 20 bases between. The CDR3 here is CARGGLAAGHEQYF. The CDR3, as DNA: TGTGCCAGGGGAGGCTTGGCCGCCGGACACGAGCAGTACTTC.